Listed here are 19 T cell receptor beta chains from one sample, sequenced in a study of OX40 agonist ivuxolimab in advanced cancers. Data came from immunoSEQ multiplex PCR; TCRdb stores just in-frame clones and leaves some out. The sample shows some 94,000 clones, under 95% of them seen only once. The input for sequencing was CD4+ or CD8+ T cells sorted from blood, taken in a trial of the OX40 agonist ivuxolimab. These receptors were taken from an adult with an advanced solid tumor such as melanoma, head and neck, liver or kidney cancer.

CDR3 protein: CATYWSPGMNTEAFF. The CDR3 DNA reads TGTGCCACCTACTGGTCCCCAGGTATGAACACTGAAGCTTTCTTT. This rearrangement joins TRBV5-8 to TRBJ1-1, with no clear D. CDR1 is SGHTS, CDR2 YDEGEE, per germline. The CDR3 loop spans 15 amino acids. V was trimmed by 9 bases and J by 0 bases, leaving 18 bases between them. Supplemented by reference TRBV5-8 and TRBJ1-1, the full variable domain reads EAGVTQSPTHLIKTRGQQATLRCSPISGHTSVYWYQQALGLGLQFLLWYDEGEERNRGNFPPRFSGRQFPNYSSELNVNALELEDSALYLCATYWSPGMNTEAFFGQGTRLTVV.

The chain employs TRBV20-1 and TRBJ2-5, with a weak D call TRBD2 (5 bases). CDR1 DFQATT and CDR2 SNEGSKA come from the germline V gene (reference sequence). Trimming cost V 8 bases and J 3 bases, with 10 bases left between them. This CDR3 is 11 amino acids long. Here the CDR3 reads CSQSGEETQYF. The CDR3 region has the DNA TGCAGTCAAAGCGGAGAAGAGACCCAGTACTTC.

V usage is TRBV2 and J usage is TRBJ1-4; D is uncertain. The CDR3 consists of 15 residues. From germline, CDR1 is SNHLY and CDR2 FYNNEI. Trimming left V 1 base short and J 8 bases short, with 14 bases between. CDR3 nucleotide sequence: TGTGCCAGCAGTGAAGTTGGGCAGCCAGACGAAAAACTGTTTTTT. This gives the protein CASSEVGQPDEKLFF.

This clone has just one count. The genes are TRBV6-1 and TRBJ2-7; D perhaps matches TRBD2 (5 bases). The CDR3 covers 14 residues. The V and J ends lost 5 bases and 5 bases respectively, with 16 bases between them. Germline CDR1 MNHNS, CDR2 SASEGT. CDR3 protein: CASSSMMGVHEQYF. The CDR3 DNA is TGTGCCAGCAGTTCAATGATGGGAGTCCACGAGCAGTACTTC.

This chain joins TRBV30 and TRBJ2-1, with 10 bases lining up with TRBD1. In germline, CDR1 is GTSNPN, CDR2 SVGIG (reference sequence). This CDR3 has 14 amino acids. The CDR3 loop reads CGGNTGQGYNEQFF. The CDR3 DNA reads TGTGGAGGGAACACGGGACAGGGGTACAATGAGCAGTTCTTC.

This clone was found once. CDR3 nucleotide sequence: TGTGCCATCAGTGTAGGGGGGGACAGCTCCACCAAGACCCAGTACTTC. Protein product: CAISVGGDSSTKTQYF. This chain connects TRBV10-3 to TRBJ2-5; either TRBD1 or TRBD2 may fit D (7 bases each). The germline V gene has CDR1 ENHRY and CDR2 SYGVKD. Deletions cut 4 bases from V and 6 bases from J, with 21 bases between. The CDR3 runs 16 residues.

V gene TRBV10-3 combines with J gene TRBJ1-5; perhaps TRBD1 as D (5 bases). The CDR3 extends over 13 amino acids. Germline CDR1 and CDR2: ENHRY and SYGVKD. V was pared by 10 bases and J by 4 bases, with 14 bases between. Here the CDR3 DNA reads TGTGCCAGATTGACAGCTAAGAATCAGCCCCAGCATTTT. Translated: CARLTAKNQPQHF.

This clone was recorded a few times. This sequence joins TRBV28 and TRBJ2-7, with D possibly being TRBD2 (5 bases). Germline CDR1 MDHEN, CDR2 SYDVKM. This CDR3 has 14 amino acids. Trimming removed 3 bases from V and 3 bases from J, with 12 bases in between. The CDR3 here is CASSLSGPNYEQYF. The CDR3 DNA follows: TGTGCCAGCAGTTTGAGCGGACCGAACTACGAGCAGTACTTC.

The chain is built from TRBV6-1 and TRBJ1-5; D gene uncertain. The V gene lost 7 bases and the J gene lost 0 bases, with 4 bases spanning the gap. The CDR3 extends over 12 amino acids. CDR1 MNHNS and CDR2 SASEGT come from the germline V gene. CDR3: CASNDSNQPQHF. In nucleotides, the CDR3 is TGTGCCAGCAATGATAGCAATCAGCCCCAGCATTTT.

The rearrangement uses TRBV7-2 and TRBJ2-7, with TRBD2 matching over 11 bases. Germline CDR1 reads SGHTA; CDR2 reads FQGNSA. The CDR3 loop spans 17 amino acids. With 4 bases clipped from V and 5 bases from J, the junction kept 13 bases outside the gene matches. This CDR3 reads CASSSGTSGVGRDEQYF. Here the CDR3 DNA reads TGTGCCAGCAGCTCCGGGACTAGCGGAGTGGGGCGCGACGAGCAGTACTTC.

This chain links TRBV7-2 with TRBJ2-1, with a possible D match to TRBD2 (5 bases). The V end lost 1 base, the J end lost 4 bases, and 14 bases lay between the germline ends. Germline V CDR1 and CDR2: SGHTA, FQGNSA. This CDR3 is built from 16 residues. Here the CDR3 reads CASSLDPAALYNEQFF. CDR3 in DNA: TGTGCCAGCAGCTTAGACCCAGCGGCCCTTTACAATGAGCAGTTCTTC.

V gene TRBV18 combines with J gene TRBJ2-7; tentatively, D is TRBD2 (6 bases). V lost 1 base to trimming and J lost 7 bases, with 17 bases between them. Germline CDR1 and CDR2: KGHSH and LQKENI. The CDR3 loop spans 15 amino acids. CDR3 in amino acids: CASSPQGGTLEEQYF. DNA for the CDR3: TGTGCCAGCTCACCACAAGGCGGGACGCTGGAAGAGCAGTACTTC.

V is TRBV6-5 and J is TRBJ2-1; D tentatively fits TRBD1 or TRBD2 (5 bases each). Germline V gene data show CDR1 as MNHEY and CDR2 as SVGAGI. The CDR3 sequence is 12 residues long. The germline V and J ends were trimmed by 5 bases and 10 bases, with 12 bases remaining between them. The CDR3 DNA reads TGTGCCAGCAGTCCGAGGGGCAAGGAGCAGTTCTTC. Protein: CASSPRGKEQFF.

This clone was found once. J is TRBJ1-5 and V is TRBV29-1, with D unclear. This CDR3 is built from 14 residues. Germline V gives CDR1 SQVTM, CDR2 ANQGSEA. Trimming pared 4 bases from V and 3 bases from J, leaving 13 bases between. The CDR3 DNA follows: TGCAGCGTTGCTTTTACGAATACCAATCAGCCCCAGCATTTT. Translated: CSVAFTNTNQPQHF.

The V gene is TRBV5-1, the J gene TRBJ2-2, with 13 positions matching TRBD2. The CDR3 consists of 16 residues. J gave up 7 bases and V 4 bases, and 7 bases lay outside the gene matches. Germline-derived CDR1 and CDR2 are SGHRS and YFSETQ. The chain's CDR3 is CASSPGLAGVGGELFF. In DNA, the CDR3 is TGCGCCAGCAGCCCTGGACTAGCGGGAGTAGGCGGGGAGCTGTTTTTT.

The chain recombines TRBV19 with TRBJ2-7; 9 bases map to TRBD1. After removal of 4 bases from V and 7 bases from J, the junction contained 8 bases not matched to a gene. The CDR3 contains 14 residues. CDR1 is LNHDA and CDR2 is SQIVND in the germline V gene (reference sequence). Written as DNA, the CDR3 is TGTGCCAGTAGTACGGACAGGGGACTTGGGGAGCAGTACTTC. This sequence encodes CASSTDRGLGEQYF.

The chain couples TRBV7-2 to TRBJ1-1; D is perhaps TRBD1 (6 bases). Germline V lookup: CDR1 SGHTA, CDR2 FQGNSA. This CDR3 region has 13 residues. Trimming took off 5 bases at V and 5 bases at J, with 12 bases between the two ends. DNA for the CDR3: TGTGCCAGCAGCACTAACAGGGATACTGAAGCTTTCTTT. This sequence encodes CASSTNRDTEAFF.

CDR3: CASSVTGENYEQYF. CDR3 nucleotides: TGCGCCAGCAGCGTCACAGGAGAAAACTACGAGCAGTACTTC. J is TRBJ2-7 and V is TRBV5-1, with TRBD1 as a possible D gene (5 bases). The germline gives CDR1 SGHRS, CDR2 YFSETQ. This CDR3 has 14 amino acids. V was pared by 4 bases and J by 3 bases, with 14 bases between.

V usage is TRBV28 and J usage is TRBJ1-5; maybe TRBD1 (5 bases). CDR1 and CDR2 from the germline V gene are MDHEN and SYDVKM. The CDR3 covers 14 residues. Between the trimmed V and J ends, which lost 3 bases and 5 bases, there was a span of 11 bases. The DNA for the CDR3 is TGTGCCAGCAGTTTTGACAGTCGGGATCAGCCCCAGCATTTT. Protein: CASSFDSRDQPQHF.